This is a list of T cell receptor beta chains from one sample in a study of T cell responses to AZD1222 COVID-19 vaccine. Produced via immunoSEQ multiplex PCR; TCRdb's table is partial and in-frame only. The table has some 86,000 clones, 70% to 80% seen once. The source material was peripheral blood, sampled on day 0 of AZD1222 vaccination. Receptor source: an adult in good health. The CDR3 runs from the conserved cysteine through the conserved F or W. Each record gives: J gene, clone size, V gene, D gene, CDR3 protein, CDR3 DNA. A D gene is named only where the DNA matches it firmly. The size entry is marked missing in some rows and otherwise reads once, few, many or a size class.

>TRBJ1-6|-|TRBV28|TRBD1
CASRFSSGGAGDSPLHF
TGTGCCAGCAGGTTTTCCTCAGGGGGCGCAGGGGATTCACCCCTCCACTTT
>TRBJ2-2|many|TRBV4-3|-
CASSQDLGVVAGELFF
TGCGCCAGCAGCCAAGATCTTGGAGTAGTTGCCGGGGAGCTGTTTTTT
>TRBJ1-1|once|TRBV2|TRBD1
CASSPQGWNTEAFF
TGTGCCAGCAGCCCACAGGGGTGGAACACTGAAGCTTTCTTT
>TRBJ2-7|-|TRBV7-9|TRBD1
CASSSLRDRAHEQYF
TGTGCCAGCAGCTCTCTCCGGGACAGGGCCCACGAGCAGTACTTC
>TRBJ2-7|-|TRBV28|TRBD1
CASSLLSHGQGNEQYF
TGTGCCAGCAGTTTATTATCCCACGGACAGGGGAACGAGCAGTACTTC
>TRBJ1-1|-|TRBV11-3|-
CASSLRGNTEAFF
TGTGCCAGCAGCTTACGGGGGAACACTGAAGCTTTCTTT
>TRBJ2-2|-|TRBV18|-
CASSPNSGTVGTGELFF
TGTGCCAGCTCACCAAATAGCGGGACAGTGGGGACCGGGGAGCTGTTTTTT
>TRBJ1-2|-|TRBV18|-
CASRPGQNYGYTF
TGTGCCAGCCGACCAGGACAGAACTATGGCTACACCTTC
>TRBJ2-1|-|TRBV29-1|-
CSGLGLGGSYNEQFF
TGCAGCGGTCTTGGGCTAGGCGGGTCCTACAATGAGCAGTTCTTC
>TRBJ2-1|-|TRBV19|TRBD2
CASSIPSGRASDEQFF
TGTGCCAGTAGTATACCTAGCGGGAGGGCCTCAGATGAGCAGTTCTTC
>TRBJ2-3|-|TRBV7-2|-
CASSLLGSVTDTQYF
TGTGCCAGCAGCTTATTGGGCAGCGTCACAGATACGCAGTATTTT
>TRBJ2-7|-|TRBV10-3|TRBD2
CAISGVGRAYEQYF
TGTGCCATCAGTGGTGTAGGGAGGGCCTACGAGCAGTACTTC
>TRBJ1-5|few|TRBV21-1|-
CASSATNGLRQAFNQPQHF
TGTGCCAGCAGCGCCACCAACGGACTGAGACAGGCCTTCAATCAGCCCCAGCATTTT
>TRBJ2-7|-|TRBV30|TRBD2
CAWSGTSGRVPYF
TGTGCCTGGAGTGGGACTAGCGGGAGAGTCCCGTACTTC
>TRBJ2-1|once|TRBV6-6|TRBD2
CASSSFERERFF
TGTGCCAGCAGTTCCTTCGAGCGGGAAAGGTTCTTC
>TRBJ1-1|-|TRBV10-3|TRBD1
CAISAEDRVAEAFF
TGTGCCATCAGTGCGGAGGACAGGGTGGCTGAAGCTTTCTTT
>TRBJ2-5|-|TRBV24-1|-
CATSDWETQYF
TGTGCCACCAGTGACTGGGAGACCCAGTACTTC
>TRBJ1-6|few|TRBV2|-
CASKWQGGENSPLHF
TGTGCCAGCAAATGGCAGGGAGGGGAGAATTCACCCCTCCACTTT
>TRBJ1-1|-|TRBV5-5|-
CASSAPMWAGTEAFF
TGTGCCAGCAGCGCTCCGATGTGGGCGGGTACTGAAGCTTTCTTT
>TRBJ2-7|-|TRBV3-1/TRBV3-2|-
CASSQWDSSGNEQYF
TGTGCCAGCAGCCAATGGGACAGTAGCGGGAATGAGCAGTACTTC
>TRBJ2-5|-|TRBV2|-
CATGGKETQYF
TGTGCCACTGGCGGAAAAGAGACCCAGTACTTC
>TRBJ1-5|-|TRBV18|-
CASSPLPGSISNQPQHF
TGTGCCAGCTCACCACTTCCGGGGAGCATTAGCAATCAGCCCCAGCATTTT
>TRBJ1-5|-|TRBV6-9|-
CASSSLMGGNQPQHF
TGTGCCAGCAGTTCTCTAATGGGAGGCAATCAGCCCCAGCATTTT
>TRBJ2-1|-|TRBV6-5|-
CASRTGQAEQFF
TGTGCCAGCCGAACAGGCCAGGCCGAGCAGTTCTTC
>TRBJ2-5|-|TRBV27|-
CASSFKGSVGETQYF
TGTGCCAGCAGTTTTAAAGGGTCTGTTGGTGAGACCCAGTACTTC
>TRBJ2-1|-|TRBV19|TRBD2
CATRELAVSYNEQFF
TGTGCCACTAGGGAACTAGCGGTGTCTTACAATGAGCAGTTCTTC
>TRBJ2-7|few|TRBV3-1/TRBV3-2|TRBD2
CASSPDSGRAHEQYF
TGTGCCAGCAGCCCTGATAGCGGGAGAGCCCACGAGCAGTACTTC
>TRBJ2-7|-|TRBV5-1|-
CASSLTRANEQYF
TGCGCCAGCAGCTTGACCAGGGCGAACGAGCAGTACTTC
>TRBJ1-1|-|TRBV7-2|-
CASSQAVGRTEAFF
TGTGCCAGCAGCCAGGCCGTGGGGAGGACTGAAGCTTTCTTT
>TRBJ1-1|-|TRBV5-1|-
CASSLGGNEAFF
TGCGCCAGCAGCTTGGGCGGGAATGAAGCTTTCTTT
>TRBJ1-5|-|TRBV2|-
CASSLGGLGNQPQHF
TGTGCCAGCAGCTTAGGGGGTTTGGGGAATCAGCCCCAGCATTTT
>TRBJ2-2|-|TRBV27|TRBD1
CASSSPRQGNTGELFF
TGTGCCAGCAGTTCTCCCCGACAGGGGAACACCGGGGAGCTGTTTTTT
>TRBJ2-4|few|TRBV5-6|TRBD2
CASSSWWAGVNIQYF
TGTGCCAGCAGCTCCTGGTGGGCGGGAGTCAACATTCAGTACTTC
>TRBJ1-2|-|TRBV9|-
CASSVEPVDVPYGYTF
TGTGCCAGCAGCGTAGAGCCTGTCGACGTCCCCTATGGCTACACCTTC
>TRBJ1-6|-|TRBV11-2|-
CASSSDTAGHSPLHF
TGTGCCAGCAGCTCCGACACAGCCGGCCATTCACCCCTCCACTTT
>TRBJ2-2|-|TRBV5-6|-
CASSLLGGVSTGELFF
TGTGCCAGCAGCTTGCTCGGGGGAGTTAGCACCGGGGAGCTGTTTTTT
>TRBJ2-7|-|TRBV28|-
CASSTRRYEQYF
TGTGCCAGCAGTACGAGGAGATATGAGCAGTACTTC
>TRBJ2-2|-|TRBV5-1|-
CASSLAGLQRAGELFF
TGCGCCAGCAGCTTGGCCGGGCTTCAAAGGGCCGGGGAGCTGTTTTTT
>TRBJ1-2|-|TRBV20-1|-
CSVEILTGLSF
TGCAGTGTCGAAATTTTGACAGGACTCTCCTTC
>TRBJ1-6|few|TRBV19|-
CASSMAGSSYNSPLHF
TGTGCCAGTAGTATGGCAGGGAGCTCCTATAATTCACCCCTCCACTTT
>TRBJ1-2|-|TRBV6-5|-
CASSYGSPSSYGYTF
TGTGCCAGCAGTTACGGATCTCCCAGCTCCTATGGCTACACCTTC
>TRBJ2-5|-|TRBV6-5|TRBD1
CASSYVPGTGGETQYF
TGTGCCAGCAGTTACGTCCCAGGGACAGGGGGTGAGACCCAGTACTTC
>TRBJ1-2|-|TRBV23-1|-
CAIEGGRAYGYTF
TGCGCCATCGAGGGGGGCAGGGCCTATGGCTACACCTTC
>TRBJ2-1|-|TRBV28|TRBD1
CASILTGGAGNEQFF
TGTGCCAGCATTCTGACAGGGGGCGCGGGGAATGAGCAGTTCTTC
>TRBJ2-3|-|TRBV27|-
CASSSAEDTDTQYF
TGTGCCAGCAGTTCCGCGGAAGACACAGATACGCAGTATTTT
>TRBJ2-3|-|TRBV7-2|TRBD2
CASSSQRDLAADTQYF
TGTGCCAGCAGCTCCCAGCGGGACCTAGCCGCAGATACGCAGTATTTT
>TRBJ2-1|-|TRBV7-9|-
CASSYAGFPNEQFF
TGTGCCAGCAGCTACGCAGGGTTTCCTAATGAGCAGTTCTTC
>TRBJ2-3|once|TRBV19|-
CASSIQWGSTDTQYF
TGTGCCAGTAGTATACAATGGGGCAGCACAGATACGCAGTATTTT
>TRBJ1-6|-|TRBV3-1/TRBV3-2|-
CASSNQGGEGSPLHF
TGTGCCAGCAGCAATCAGGGAGGGGAAGGATCACCCCTCCACTTT
>TRBJ1-1|once|TRBV30|-
CAWSRKMNTEAFF
TGTGCCTGGAGTCGTAAGATGAACACTGAAGCTTTCTTT
>TRBJ2-2|-|TRBV11-3|-
CASSFTNTGELFF
TGTGCCAGCAGCTTCACGAACACCGGGGAGCTGTTTTTT
>TRBJ2-7|-|TRBV5-1|TRBD1
CASSLAPGQSYEQYF
TGCGCCAGCAGCTTGGCCCCGGGACAGAGCTACGAGCAGTACTTC
>TRBJ2-5|-|TRBV4-2|-
CASSPLGRGTQYF
TGTGCCAGCAGCCCCTTAGGCCGCGGGACCCAGTACTTC
>TRBJ1-6|-|TRBV28|TRBD1
CASSSTGYNSPLHF
TGTGCCAGCAGTTCGACAGGGTATAATTCACCCCTCCACTTT
>TRBJ1-1|-|TRBV28|-
CASSLPREGTEAFF
TGTGCCAGCAGTTTACCGAGGGAGGGGACTGAAGCTTTCTTT